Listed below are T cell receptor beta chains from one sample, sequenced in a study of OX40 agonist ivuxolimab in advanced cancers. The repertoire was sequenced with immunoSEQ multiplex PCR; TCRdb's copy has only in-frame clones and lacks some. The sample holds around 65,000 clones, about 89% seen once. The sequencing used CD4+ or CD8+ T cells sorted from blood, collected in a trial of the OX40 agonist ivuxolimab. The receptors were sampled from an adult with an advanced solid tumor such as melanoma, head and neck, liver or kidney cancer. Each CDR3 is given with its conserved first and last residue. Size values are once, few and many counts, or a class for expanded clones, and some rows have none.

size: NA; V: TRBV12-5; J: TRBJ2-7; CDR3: CASSVSRGRDEQYF
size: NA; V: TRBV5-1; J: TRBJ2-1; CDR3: CASSLEWASYNEQFF
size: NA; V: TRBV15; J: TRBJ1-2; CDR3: CATSRDSPIGYTF
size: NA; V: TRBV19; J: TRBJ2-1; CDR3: CASSPWIGGNEQFF
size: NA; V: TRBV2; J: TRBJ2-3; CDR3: CANSVGGSTDTQYF
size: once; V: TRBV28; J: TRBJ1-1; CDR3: CASRPGGAEGKAFF
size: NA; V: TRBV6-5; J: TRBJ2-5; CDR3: CASSYRVAGGGETQYF
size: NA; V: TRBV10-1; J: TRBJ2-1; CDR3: CASSERAGALYNEQFF
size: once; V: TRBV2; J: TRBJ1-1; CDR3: CASITGQVNTEAFF
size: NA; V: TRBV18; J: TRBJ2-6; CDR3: CASSPGRGTGANVLTF
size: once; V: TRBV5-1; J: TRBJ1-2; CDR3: CASSLDGGWGYTF
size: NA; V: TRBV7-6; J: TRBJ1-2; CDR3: CASSLVEGQGYTF
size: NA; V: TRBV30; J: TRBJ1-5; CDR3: CAWSGYGGHQPQHF
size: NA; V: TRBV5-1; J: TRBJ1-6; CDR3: CASSPTDRVSPLHF
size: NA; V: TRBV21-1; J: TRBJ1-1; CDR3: CASSPHLEAFF
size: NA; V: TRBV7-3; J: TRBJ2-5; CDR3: CASSLGGRETQYF
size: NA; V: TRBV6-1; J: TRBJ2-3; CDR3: CASSRDRASTDTQYF
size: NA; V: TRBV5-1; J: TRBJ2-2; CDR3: CASSQLDRDTGELFF
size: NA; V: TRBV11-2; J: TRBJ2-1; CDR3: CASSLEGRKRTSSYNEQFF
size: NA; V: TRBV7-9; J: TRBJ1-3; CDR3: CASSLNTIYF
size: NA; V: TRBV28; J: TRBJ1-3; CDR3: CASRSMGRSGNTIYF
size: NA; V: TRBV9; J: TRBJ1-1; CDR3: CASSVGPQNTEAFF
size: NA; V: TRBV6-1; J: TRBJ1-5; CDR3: CASSDSGTVNQPQHF
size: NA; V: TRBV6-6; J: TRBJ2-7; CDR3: CASRGGGLGTTRYF
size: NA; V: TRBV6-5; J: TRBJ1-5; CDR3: CASSSRAGQPQHF
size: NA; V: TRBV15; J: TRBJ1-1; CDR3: CAAQRFLTEDTEAFF
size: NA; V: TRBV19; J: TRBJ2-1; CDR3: CASSIIQGSGEQFF
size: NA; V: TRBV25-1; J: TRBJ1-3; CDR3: CASSGYKAPSGNTIYF
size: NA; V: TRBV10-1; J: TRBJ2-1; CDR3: CASSDRPGLERVNEQFF
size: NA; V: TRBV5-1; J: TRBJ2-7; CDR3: CASSPRTSGPYEQYF
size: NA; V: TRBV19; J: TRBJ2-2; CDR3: CASSIVPSANTGELFF